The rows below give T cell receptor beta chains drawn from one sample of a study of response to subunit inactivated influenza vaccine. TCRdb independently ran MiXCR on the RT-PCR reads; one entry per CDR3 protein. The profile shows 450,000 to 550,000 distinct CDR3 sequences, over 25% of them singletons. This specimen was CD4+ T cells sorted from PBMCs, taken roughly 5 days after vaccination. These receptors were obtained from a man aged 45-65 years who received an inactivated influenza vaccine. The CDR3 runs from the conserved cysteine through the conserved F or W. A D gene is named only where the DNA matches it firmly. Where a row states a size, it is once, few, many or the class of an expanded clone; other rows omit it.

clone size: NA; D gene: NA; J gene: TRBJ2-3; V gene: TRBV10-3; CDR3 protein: CAISEGSSPDTQYF; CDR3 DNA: TGTGCCATCAGTGAGGGTTCTAGCCCGGATACGCAGTATTTT
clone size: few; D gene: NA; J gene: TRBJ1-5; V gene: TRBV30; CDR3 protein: CAWSQNPGQPQHF; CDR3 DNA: TGTGCCTGGAGCCAAAACCCAGGTCAGCCCCAGCATTTT
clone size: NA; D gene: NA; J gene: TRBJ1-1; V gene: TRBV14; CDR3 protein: CASSPSSKRAGNTEAFF; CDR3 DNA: TGTGCCAGCAGCCCCAGTTCTAAGAGGGCAGGGAACACTGAAGCTTTCTTT
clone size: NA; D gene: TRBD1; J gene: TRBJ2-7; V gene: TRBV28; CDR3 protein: CASSTGTGIYEQYF; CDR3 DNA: TGTGCCAGCAGCACCGGGACAGGAATATACGAGCAGTACTTC
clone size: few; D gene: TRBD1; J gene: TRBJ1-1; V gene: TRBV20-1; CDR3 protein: CSAIGQGATEAFF; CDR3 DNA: TGCAGTGCTATAGGACAGGGGGCAACTGAAGCTTTCTTT
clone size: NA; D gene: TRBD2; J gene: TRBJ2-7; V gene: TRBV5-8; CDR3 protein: CASSLAAHSGSSYEQYF; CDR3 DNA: TGTGCCAGCAGCTTGGCGGCGCATAGCGGGAGCTCCTACGAGCAGTACTTC
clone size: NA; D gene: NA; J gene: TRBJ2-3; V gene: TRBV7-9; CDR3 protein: CASSLGLAESKDTQYF; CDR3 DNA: TGTGCCAGCAGCTTAGGCCTAGCAGAGAGCAAAGATACGCAGTATTTT
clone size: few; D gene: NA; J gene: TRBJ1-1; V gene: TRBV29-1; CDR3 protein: CSVGAGLEGTEAFF; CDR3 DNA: TGCAGCGTCGGAGCTGGGTTGGAGGGCACTGAAGCTTTCTTT
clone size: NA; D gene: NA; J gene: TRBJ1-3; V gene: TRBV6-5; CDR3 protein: CASSSRTFSTGNTIYF; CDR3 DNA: TGTGCCAGCAGTTCCCGGACATTCTCGACTGGAAACACCATATATTTT
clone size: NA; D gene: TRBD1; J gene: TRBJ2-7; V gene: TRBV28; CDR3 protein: CASRQGGMAGAYEQYF; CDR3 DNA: TGTGCCAGCAGACAGGGGGGTATGGCAGGTGCCTACGAGCAGTACTTC
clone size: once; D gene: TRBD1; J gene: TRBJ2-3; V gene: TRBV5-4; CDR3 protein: CASGPGGQQSDTQYF; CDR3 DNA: TGTGCCAGCGGCCCAGGGGGACAGCAATCAGATACGCAGTATTTT
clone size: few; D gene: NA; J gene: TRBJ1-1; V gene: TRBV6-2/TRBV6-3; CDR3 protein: CASSRMPASSTEAFF; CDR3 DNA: TGTGCCAGCAGCCGTATGCCCGCATCCAGCACTGAAGCTTTCTTT
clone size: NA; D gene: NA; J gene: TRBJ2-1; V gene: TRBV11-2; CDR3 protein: CASSFGSLREQFF; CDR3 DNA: TGTGCCAGCAGCTTCGGTTCCCTTCGTGAGCAGTTCTTC
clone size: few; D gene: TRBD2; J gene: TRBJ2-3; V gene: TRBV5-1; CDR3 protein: CASSLGSASGKDTQYF; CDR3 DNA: TGCGCCAGCAGCTTAGGTTCGGCTAGCGGGAAGGATACGCAGTATTTT
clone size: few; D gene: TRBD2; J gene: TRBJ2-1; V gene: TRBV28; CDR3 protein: CASSHGTRAYNEQFF; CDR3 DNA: TGTGCCAGCAGTCACGGGACTAGAGCTTACAATGAGCAGTTCTTC
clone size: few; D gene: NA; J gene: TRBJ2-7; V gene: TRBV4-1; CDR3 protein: CASSPARRDYEQYF; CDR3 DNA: TGCGCCAGCAGCCCGGCGAGGAGAGACTACGAGCAGTACTTC
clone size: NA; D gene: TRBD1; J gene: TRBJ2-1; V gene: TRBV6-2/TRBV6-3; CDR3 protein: CASISGGWHAREQFF; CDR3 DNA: TGTGCCAGCATCTCAGGGGGCTGGCATGCTAGGGAGCAGTTCTTC
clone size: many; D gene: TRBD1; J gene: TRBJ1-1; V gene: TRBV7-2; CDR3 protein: CASSPRQGAEAFF; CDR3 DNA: TGTGCCAGCAGCCCACGACAGGGAGCTGAAGCTTTCTTT
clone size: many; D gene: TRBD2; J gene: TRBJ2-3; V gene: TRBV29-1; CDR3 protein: CSLFLAGVGDTQYF; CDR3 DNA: TGCAGCTTATTTCTAGCGGGAGTCGGAGATACGCAGTATTTT
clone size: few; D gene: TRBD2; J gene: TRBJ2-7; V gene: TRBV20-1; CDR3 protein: CSARVWEGEQYF; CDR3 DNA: TGCAGTGCTAGAGTATGGGAGGGCGAGCAGTACTTC
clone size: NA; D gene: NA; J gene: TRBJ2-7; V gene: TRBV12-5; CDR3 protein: CASGLIPSGGLYEQYF; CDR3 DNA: TGTGCTAGTGGTTTGATACCCAGTGGCGGTCTCTACGAGCAGTACTTC
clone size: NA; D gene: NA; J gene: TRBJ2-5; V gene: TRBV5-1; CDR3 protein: CASSWGPGNLEETQYF; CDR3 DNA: TGCGCCAGCAGCTGGGGTCCCGGGAACTTAGAAGAGACCCAGTACTTC
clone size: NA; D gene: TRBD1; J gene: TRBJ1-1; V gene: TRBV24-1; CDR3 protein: CATSDRGRERPEAFF; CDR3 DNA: TGTGCCACCAGTGATAGGGGGCGGGAGAGGCCTGAAGCTTTCTTT
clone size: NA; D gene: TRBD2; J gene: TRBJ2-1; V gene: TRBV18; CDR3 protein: CASSRGREDEQFF; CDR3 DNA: TGTGCCAGCTCACGCGGGAGGGAAGACGAGCAGTTCTTC
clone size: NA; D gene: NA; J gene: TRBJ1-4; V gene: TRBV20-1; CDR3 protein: CSAREFLGEKLFF; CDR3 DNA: TGCAGTGCCAGGGAGTTCCTGGGGGAAAAACTGTTTTTT
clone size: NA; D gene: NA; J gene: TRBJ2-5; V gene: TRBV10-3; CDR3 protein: CAISPGGSQETQYF; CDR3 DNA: TGTGCCATCAGTCCTGGTGGATCTCAAGAGACCCAGTACTTC
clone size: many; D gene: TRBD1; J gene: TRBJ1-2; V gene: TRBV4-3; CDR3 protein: CASSQGGKGAYGYTF; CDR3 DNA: TGCGCCAGCAGCCAAGGGGGAAAGGGGGCCTATGGCTACACCTTC
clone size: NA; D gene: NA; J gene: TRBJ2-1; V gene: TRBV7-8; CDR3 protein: CASSLDRVGGPYNEQFF; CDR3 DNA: TGTGCCAGCAGCTTAGATCGGGTTGGGGGGCCCTACAATGAGCAGTTCTTC
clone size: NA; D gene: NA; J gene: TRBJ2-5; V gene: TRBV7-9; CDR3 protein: CASSFWTSGTFKETQYF; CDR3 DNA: TGTGCCAGCAGCTTTTGGACGTCCGGGACCTTTAAAGAGACCCAGTACTTC
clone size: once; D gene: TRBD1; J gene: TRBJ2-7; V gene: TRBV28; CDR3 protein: CASRDRGGKYEQYF; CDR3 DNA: TGTGCCAGCAGAGACAGGGGCGGAAAGTACGAGCAGTACTTC
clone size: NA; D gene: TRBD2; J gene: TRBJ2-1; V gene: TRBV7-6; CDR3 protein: CASSLGVAGDLNEQFF; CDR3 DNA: TGTGCCAGCAGCTTAGGGGTAGCGGGAGATTTAAATGAGCAGTTCTTC
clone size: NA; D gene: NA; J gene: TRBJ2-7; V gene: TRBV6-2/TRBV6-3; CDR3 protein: CASSDSPLSYEQYF; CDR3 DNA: TGTGCCAGTAGTGACTCCCCCCTCTCCTACGAGCAGTACTTC
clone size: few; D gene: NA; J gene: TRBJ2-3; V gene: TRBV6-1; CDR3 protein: CASRRLGFPSTDTQYF; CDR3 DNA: TGTGCCAGCAGACGACTAGGGTTTCCTTCCACAGATACGCAGTATTTT
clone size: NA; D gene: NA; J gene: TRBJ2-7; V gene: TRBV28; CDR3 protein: CASSPSNSEQYF; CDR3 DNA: TGTGCCAGCAGTCCCTCAAATAGCGAGCAGTACTTC
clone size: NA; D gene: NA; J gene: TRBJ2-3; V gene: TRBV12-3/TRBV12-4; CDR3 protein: CASSVMDTQYF; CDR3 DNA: TGTGCCAGCAGTGTCATGGATACGCAGTATTTT
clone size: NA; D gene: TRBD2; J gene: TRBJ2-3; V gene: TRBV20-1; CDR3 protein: CSAATSFRAQYF; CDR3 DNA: TGCAGTGCAGCGACTAGCTTTCGGGCGCAGTATTTT
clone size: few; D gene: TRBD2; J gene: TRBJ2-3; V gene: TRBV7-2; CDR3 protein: CASSLGLVSDTQYF; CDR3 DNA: TGTGCCAGCAGCCTGGGACTAGTATCCGATACGCAGTATTTT
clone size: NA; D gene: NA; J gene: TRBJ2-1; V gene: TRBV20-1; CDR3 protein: CSARNQGQRGEQFF; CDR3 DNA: TGCAGTGCTAGAAACCAGGGCCAACGGGGTGAGCAGTTCTTC
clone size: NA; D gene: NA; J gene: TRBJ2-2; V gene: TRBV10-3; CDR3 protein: CAISEKAGRTGELFF; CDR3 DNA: TGTGCCATCAGTGAGAAGGCAGGGAGAACCGGGGAGCTGTTTTTT
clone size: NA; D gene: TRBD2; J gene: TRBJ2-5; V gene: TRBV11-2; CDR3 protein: CASSLSTSGGWETQYF; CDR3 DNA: TGTGCCAGCAGCTTATCGACTAGCGGGGGGTGGGAGACCCAGTACTTC
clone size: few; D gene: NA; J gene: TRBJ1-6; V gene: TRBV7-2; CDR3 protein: CASSLAQGQISPLHF; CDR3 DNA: TGTGCCAGCAGCTTAGCCCAGGGGCAAATCTCACCCCTCCACTTT
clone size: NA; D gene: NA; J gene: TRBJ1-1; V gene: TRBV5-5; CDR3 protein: CASSYWGGTEAFF; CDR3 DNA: TGTGCCAGCAGCTACTGGGGGGGGACTGAAGCTTTCTTT
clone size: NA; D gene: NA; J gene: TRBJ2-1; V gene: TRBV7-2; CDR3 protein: CASSQSGGSYNEQFF; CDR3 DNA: TGTGCCAGCAGCCAGTCCGGGGGCTCCTACAATGAGCAGTTCTTC